These T cell receptor beta chains were read from a single sample in a study of cytomegalovirus exposure and HLA in healthy donors. Profiling relied on immunoSEQ multiplex PCR, and the TCRdb table lists in-frame clones only, not all of them. The sample has more than 30,000 clones, around 70% seen once. Sequenced sample: PBMCs. The receptor source for this set is a man aged 25 to 40 in good health and CMV-seronegative. Each CDR3 is given with its conserved first and last residue. The D gene is left open where the match is weak. Clone size appears in some rows only: once, few, many, or a class for an expanded clone.

D	size	V	J	CDR3	DNA
-	-	TRBV6-6	TRBJ2-7	CASSYLAIGSYEQYF	TGTGCCAGCAGTTACCTAGCGATAGGCTCCTACGAGCAGTACTTC
-	few	TRBV2	TRBJ1-2	CASKLSTEYGYPF	TGTGCCAGCAAACTATCGACAGAATATGGCTACCCCTTC
TRBD1	few	TRBV4-1	TRBJ1-1	CASSQTIQGLGTEAFF	TGCGCCAGCAGCCAAACCATACAGGGGTTAGGGACTGAAGCTTTCTTT
-	few	TRBV6-5	TRBJ2-7	CASSPDSVAYEQYF	TGTGCCAGCAGCCCGGACAGCGTAGCCTACGAGCAGTACTTC
TRBD2	-	TRBV9	TRBJ2-1	CASSGTSGGSYNEQFF	TGTGCCAGCAGCGGGACTAGCGGGGGCTCGTACAATGAGCAGTTCTTC
-	few	TRBV5-1	TRBJ2-1	CASSLWARVYNEQFF	TGCGCCAGCAGCTTATGGGCCAGGGTCTACAATGAGCAGTTCTTC
TRBD1	-	TRBV4-1	TRBJ1-2	CASSNDRGRWGYTF	TGCGCCAGCAGCAACGACAGGGGGCGATGGGGCTACACCTTC
-	-	TRBV4-2	TRBJ2-7	CASSQDSLAGHYEQYF	TGTGCCAGCAGCCAAGATAGTTTGGCGGGCCACTACGAGCAGTACTTC
TRBD1	-	TRBV7-3	TRBJ2-1	CASSLGGWRDRDHNEQFF	TGTGCCAGCAGCTTAGGGGGTTGGCGGGACAGGGATCACAATGAGCAGTTCTTC
-	-	TRBV6-1	TRBJ2-1	CASTGVVNEQFF	TGTGCCAGCACAGGGGTGGTCAATGAGCAGTTCTTC
-	few	TRBV27	TRBJ1-3	CASSLSAGAGNTIYF	TGTGCCAGCAGTTTATCGGCAGGGGCCGGAAACACCATATATTTT
TRBD1	-	TRBV6-4	TRBJ2-3	CASSDGTGHTDTQYF	TGTGCCAGCAGTGACGGGACAGGGCACACAGATACGCAGTATTTT
-	-	TRBV7-9	TRBJ2-3	CASSLRGGGGTDTQYF	TGTGCCAGCAGCTTACGGGGAGGAGGCGGCACAGATACGCAGTATTTT
-	-	TRBV6-5	TRBJ1-1	CASSYKPDSLKLFF	TGTGCCAGCAGTTACAAACCGGACAGCCTGAAGCTATTCTTT
TRBD1	few	TRBV19	TRBJ1-6	CASSGGQAGMTPLHF	TGTGCCAGTAGCGGCGGACAGGCGGGGATGACACCCCTCCACTTT
-	few	TRBV5-4	TRBJ1-1	CASSLDPGATYTEAFF	TGTGCCAGCAGCTTGGACCCAGGGGCGACATACACTGAAGCTTTCTTT
-	-	TRBV18	TRBJ1-1	CASSPVGAEAFF	TGTGCCAGCTCACCGGTGGGCGCTGAAGCTTTCTTT
-	-	TRBV6-6	TRBJ2-2	CASSYRTGDTGELFF	TGTGCCAGCAGTTACCGGACGGGGGACACCGGGGAGCTGTTTTTT
TRBD1	-	TRBV5-4	TRBJ1-2	CASSPPGDRGLGYTF	TGTGCCAGCAGCCCGCCGGGGGACAGGGGATTAGGCTACACCTTC
-	-	TRBV5-1	TRBJ1-3	CASSFLGSGGNTIYF	TGCGCCAGCAGCTTTCTTGGGTCGGGAGGAAACACCATATATTTT
TRBD1	-	TRBV5-1	TRBJ2-7	CASSFHRQGVPEQYF	TGCGCCAGCAGCTTCCACCGACAGGGGGTACCCGAGCAGTACTTC
TRBD1	-	TRBV7-2	TRBJ2-7	CASSVSGTGVSEQYF	TGTGCCAGCAGCGTCTCCGGGACAGGGGTCTCCGAGCAGTACTTC
-	-	TRBV29-1	TRBJ2-1	CSVEGLPLELTHDNEQFF	TGCAGCGTTGAAGGTCTACCTCTTGAGTTGACACACGACAATGAGCAGTTCTTC
TRBD1	-	TRBV4-1	TRBJ2-5	CASSQDPGQGAQTQYF	TGCGCCAGCAGCCAAGACCCTGGGCAGGGGGCGCAGACCCAGTACTTC
-	-	TRBV19	TRBJ2-2	CASSIGIRDLNTGELFF	TGTGCCAGTAGTATTGGGATAAGGGACTTGAACACCGGGGAGCTGTTTTTT
TRBD1	-	TRBV27	TRBJ2-6	CASSTLPTGTGGRLGANVLTF	TGTGCCAGCAGTACTCTACCCACCGGGACAGGGGGCCGACTGGGGGCCAACGTCCTGACTTTC
-	-	TRBV27	TRBJ2-2	CASSLRGTGELFF	TGTGCCAGCAGTTTAAGGGGAACCGGGGAGCTGTTTTTT
-	once	TRBV19	TRBJ2-3	CASNSRGRSTDTQYF	TGTGCCAGTAACTCAAGGGGAAGGTCCACAGATACGCAGTATTTT
TRBD2	few	TRBV6-1	TRBJ2-2	CASSEALHSGRSVGELFF	TGTGCCAGCAGTGAAGCGCTTCATAGCGGGAGGTCGGTCGGGGAGCTGTTTTTT
-	-	TRBV7-3	TRBJ2-3	CASSFTGSTDTQYF	TGTGCCAGCAGCTTTACCGGTAGCACAGATACGCAGTATTTT
-	-	TRBV15	TRBJ2-1	CATSGLGGLHNEQFF	TGTGCCACCAGCGGGTTGGGGGGTCTACACAATGAGCAGTTCTTC
-	few	TRBV6-4	TRBJ2-6	CASSPGLGANVLTF	TGTGCCAGCAGCCCAGGGCTTGGGGCCAACGTCCTGACTTTC
TRBD1	-	TRBV19	TRBJ1-2	CASSITDRVYGYPF	TGTGCCAGTAGTATCACGGACAGGGTCTATGGCTACCCCTTC
-	-	TRBV30	TRBJ1-1	CAWSVVKGPMNTEAFF	TGTGCCTGGAGTGTAGTTAAGGGGCCTATGAACACTGAAGCTTTCTTT
-	few	TRBV29-1	TRBJ1-1	CSATIYTEAFF	TGCAGCGCCACTATTTACACTGAAGCTTTCTTT
TRBD1	-	TRBV18	TRBJ1-2	CASSRGTGERGYTF	TGTGCCAGCTCCCGCGGGACAGGCGAGCGGGGCTACACCTTC
-	-	TRBV5-1	TRBJ1-1	CASSLGNRKVAEAFF	TGCGCCAGCAGCTTGGGGAACAGGAAGGTGGCTGAAGCTTTCTTT
TRBD2	-	TRBV30	TRBJ2-3	CAWRPAGLAGGTDTQYF	TGTGCCTGGAGGCCCGCGGGACTAGCGGGAGGCACAGATACGCAGTATTTT
-	-	TRBV29-1	TRBJ2-1	CSVEGQISYNEQFF	TGCAGCGTTGAAGGACAGATCTCCTACAATGAGCAGTTCTTC
-	-	TRBV2	TRBJ1-5	CASSRGWDQPQHF	TGTGCCAGCAGCAGGGGTTGGGATCAGCCCCAGCATTTT
-	-	TRBV19	TRBJ2-2	CASSIGGTGELFF	TGTGCCAGTAGTATCGGGGGCACCGGGGAGCTGTTTTTT
-	-	TRBV6-6	TRBJ1-5	CASSYSTGSGQPQHF	TGTGCCAGCAGTTACTCGACCGGGTCGGGTCAGCCCCAGCATTTT
-	-	TRBV5-5	TRBJ1-5	CASSLGVSGDSNQPQHF	TGTGCCAGCAGCTTGGGAGTTTCAGGGGATAGCAATCAGCCCCAGCATTTT
TRBD1	-	TRBV18	TRBJ1-5	CASSKDRAQKSPQHF	TGTGCCAGCTCAAAGGACAGGGCCCAAAAATCGCCCCAGCATTTT
-	-	TRBV5-6	TRBJ1-1	CASSLADTEAFF	TGTGCCAGCAGCTTGGCGGACACTGAAGCTTTCTTT
TRBD1	-	TRBV7-3	TRBJ2-7	CASSFGQGDYEQYF	TGTGCCAGCAGCTTTGGACAGGGGGACTACGAGCAGTACTTC
-	few	TRBV7-6	TRBJ1-1	CASSLGQGAHTEAFF	TGTGCCAGCAGCTTAGGCCAAGGGGCCCACACTGAAGCTTTCTTT
-	few	TRBV5-1	TRBJ1-1	CASSLGQMNTEAFF	TGCGCCAGCAGCTTGGGACAGATGAACACTGAAGCTTTCTTT
-	once	TRBV2	TRBJ2-7	CASSRPGSYEQYF	TGTGCCAGCAGTAGGCCGGGGTCCTACGAGCAGTACTTC
-	-	TRBV7-8	TRBJ2-7	CASSSGIEQYF	TGTGCCAGCAGCTCGGGGATCGAGCAGTACTTC
TRBD1	-	TRBV7-6	TRBJ2-7	CASSLGGQDTYEQYF	TGTGCCAGCAGCTTAGGGGGACAGGATACCTACGAGCAGTACTTC
TRBD1	-	TRBV2	TRBJ2-7	CASSETGQGNDEQYF	TGTGCCAGCAGTGAAACGGGACAGGGTAACGACGAGCAGTACTTC
TRBD1	once	TRBV9	TRBJ2-3	CASSVATGASGDTQYF	TGTGCCAGCAGCGTAGCTACAGGGGCGAGTGGTGATACGCAGTATTTT